Shown below are 11 T cell receptor beta chains from a single sample sequenced in a study of CD8+CD57+ T cells in acquired aplastic anemia. Only patients with CD8+CD57+ cell expansion on flow cytometry were chosen for sequencing. CDR3 and TCR beta VDJ profiling relied on a genomic DNA template. TCRdb reprocessed the reads with MiXCR, giving one entry per CDR3 protein. In the table there are 200,000 or so distinct CDR3 sequences, around three fifths of which are singletons. Sequencing input: sorted CD4+, CD8+, or CD8+CD57+ T cells (not recorded which) from PBMCs. These receptors originate from a human donor with aplastic anemia.

The chain couples TRBV5-5 to TRBJ2-7; tentatively, D is TRBD1 (5 bases). Germline-derived CDR1 and CDR2 are SGHKS and YYEKEE (reference sequence). Trimming left V 0 bases short and J 4 bases short, with 11 bases between. The CDR3 extends over 14 amino acids. This chain's CDR3 is CASSLEGPYYEQYF. CDR3 nucleotide sequence: TGTGCCAGCAGCTTGGAGGGGCCCTATTACGAGCAGTACTTC.

The rearrangement links TRBV20-1 to TRBJ1-2, with D possibly being TRBD1 (5 bases). V lost 3 bases, J lost 0 bases, and 11 bases lay in between. This CDR3 has 14 residues. The germline gives CDR1 DFQATT, CDR2 SNEGSKA (reference sequence). The CDR3: CSARGGSSNYGYTF. Written as DNA, the CDR3 is TGCAGTGCTAGGGGGGGTAGTTCTAACTATGGCTACACCTTC.

This rearrangement joins TRBV10-3 to TRBJ1-2; D is unclear. The germline CDR1 and CDR2 sequences are ENHRY and SYGVKD. Trimming took off 2 bases at V and 4 bases at J, with 14 bases between the two ends. This CDR3 comprises 15 residues. CDR3 DNA: TGTGCCATCAGTGAGGCACAGCGAATGGGCTATGGCTACACCTTC. Encoded protein: CAISEAQRMGYGYTF.

This chain joins TRBV25-1 and TRBJ1-2; D is unresolved. The V gene's germline CDR1 is MGHDK and CDR2 SYGVNS. The length of the CDR3 is 13 residues. Trimming left V 4 bases short and J 4 bases short, with 10 bases between. The CDR3 sequence is CASSVGSVYGYTF. Written as DNA, the CDR3 is TGTGCCAGCAGTGTTGGGTCCGTCTATGGCTACACCTTC.

This clonotype was recorded a few times. The rearrangement uses TRBV20-1 and TRBJ2-2; D remains unclear. The CDR3 runs to 11 residues. Germline V gene sequence: CDR1 DFQATT, CDR2 SNEGSKA (reference sequence). The V and J ends lost 1 base and 7 bases respectively, with 4 bases between them. The CDR3 bases are TGCAGTGCTAGAGTTAGCGGGGAGCTGTTTTTT. Encoded protein: CSARVSGELFF.

A remark on this clonotype: Germline is not matched at one junction end, which may reflect a read error. The rearrangement links TRBV7-9 to TRBJ2-7; perhaps TRBD1 as D (7 bases). The CDR3 has 14 amino acids. The V gene's germline CDR1 is SEHNR and CDR2 FQNEAQ (reference sequence). The chain's CDR3 is CVSTRGAGFYEQYF. The CDR3 coding sequence is TGTGTCAGCACCAGGGGGGCAGGTTTCTACGAGCAGTACTTC.

This clonotype was observed a handful of times. This sequence joins TRBV25-1 and TRBJ1-6, with no clear D. Trimming left V 1 base short and J 7 bases short, with 8 bases between. In germline, CDR1 is MGHDK, CDR2 SYGVNS. The CDR3 is made up of 14 amino acids. CDR3 region: CASSELGINSPLHF. CDR3 nucleotides: TGTGCCAGCAGTGAATTAGGGATCAATTCACCCCTCCACTTT. The variable domain in full, with the rest retrieved from reference TRBV25-1 and TRBJ1-6, is EADIYQTPRYLVIGTGKKITLECSQTMGHDKMYWYQQDPGMELHLIHYSYGVNSTEKGDLSSESTVSRIRTEHFPLTLESARPSHTSQYLCASSELGINSPLHFGNGTRLTVT.

V usage is TRBV7-2 and J usage is TRBJ1-3; no firm D call. The CDR3 sequence is 18 residues long. The germline V gene has CDR1 SGHTA and CDR2 FQGNSA. Trimming cost V 0 bases and J 0 bases, with 15 bases left between them. The DNA for the CDR3 is TGTGCCAGCAGCTTAGCATTGGGCGGCGGGCGCTCTGGAAACACCATATATTTT. Translated, it gives CASSLALGGGRSGNTIYF.

V usage is TRBV7-6 and J usage is TRBJ2-7, with D perhaps TRBD2 (8 bases). Germline-derived CDR1 and CDR2 are SGHVS and FNYEAQ. The CDR3 is 17 amino acids. The V gene lost 1 base and the J gene lost 3 bases, with 19 bases spanning the gap. CDR3 region: CASSLGRGGQRGYEQYF. For the CDR3, the DNA is TGTGCCAGCAGCTTAGGACGGGGGGGACAGAGAGGCTACGAGCAGTACTTC.

The chain recombines TRBV7-6 with TRBJ2-1; D is perhaps TRBD1 or TRBD2 (5 bases each). The CDR3 extends over 15 amino acids. With 5 bases removed from V and 8 bases from J, the gap between germline ends came to 19 bases. Germline lookup yields CDR1 SGHVS and CDR2 FNYEAQ. The CDR3: CASSLLGGAIDEQFF. CDR3 in DNA: TGTGCCAGCAGCCTCCTTGGGGGAGCCATCGATGAGCAGTTCTTC.

Only a few counts were recorded for this clonotype. The chain recombines TRBV15 with TRBJ2-7, with 9 bases fitting TRBD1. This CDR3 is 16 amino acids long. V lost 2 bases, J lost 6 bases, and 11 bases stayed unmatched. Per germline, CDR1 LNHNV and CDR2 YYDKDF (reference sequence). The CDR3: CATSRPFPGQGSEQYF. The CDR3 DNA reads TGTGCCACCAGCAGACCATTTCCGGGACAGGGCTCCGAGCAGTACTTC.